The rows below give T cell receptor beta chains drawn from one sample of a study of cytomegalovirus exposure and HLA in healthy donors. TCRdb keeps only in-frame clones here, not all; method: immunoSEQ multiplex PCR. The sample carries fewer than 200,000 clones, over 60% recorded once. Sequences were obtained from PBMCs. The receptor source for this set is a female donor in good health and CMV-seronegative. CDR3s include the opening cysteine and the closing phenylalanine or tryptophan. Each record gives: CDR3 length, V gene, D gene, clone size, J gene, CDR3 DNA, CDR3 protein. The D gene is left open where the match is weak. Rows may omit the clone size; those that give it use once, few, many or a size class.

>14|TRBV28|TRBD2|NA|TRBJ2-7
TGTGCCAGCAGGAAAGCGGGAAGCTCCTACGAGCAGTACTTC
CASRKAGSSYEQYF
>12|TRBV7-2|NA|NA|TRBJ2-4
TGTGCCAGCAGGGACAGTGGCGGGGGTCAGTACTTC
CASRDSGGGQYF
>12|TRBV5-1|NA|once|TRBJ1-6
TGCGCCAGCAGCCCGAGTAAATCACCCCTCCACTTT
CASSPSKSPLHF
>12|TRBV11-1|NA|NA|TRBJ2-3
TGTGCCAGCAGCCCTCAGGGGGATACGCAGTATTTT
CASSPQGDTQYF
>14|TRBV5-1|TRBD1|NA|TRBJ1-1
TGCGCCAGCAGCGAGACAGGGCCCGGGACTGAAGCTTTCTTT
CASSETGPGTEAFF
>14|TRBV7-3|TRBD1|NA|TRBJ2-5
TGTGCCAGCAGTCGGACAGGGGGCTCGGAGACCCAGTACTTC
CASSRTGGSETQYF
>13|TRBV6-1|TRBD1|NA|TRBJ1-2
TGTGCCAGCCAGGACAGGGGGACGTATGGCTACACCTTC
CASQDRGTYGYTF
>13|TRBV2|TRBD1|once|TRBJ1-2
TGTGCCAGCAGCGCTGGGACAGTCTATGGCTACACCTTC
CASSAGTVYGYTF
>16|TRBV7-2|TRBD1|NA|TRBJ1-2
TGTGCCAGCAGCTTAGGCTCCGGGACAGGGGGGGAGGGCTACACCTTC
CASSLGSGTGGEGYTF
>13|TRBV30|NA|NA|TRBJ1-2
TGTGCCTGGGAGCGGGGCTGGCCTTATGGCTACACCTTC
CAWERGWPYGYTF
>14|TRBV28|TRBD2|once|TRBJ2-7
TGTGCCAGCAGCTCTAGCGGGTTCGACTACGAGCAGTACTTC
CASSSSGFDYEQYF
>14|TRBV28|NA|NA|TRBJ2-2
TGTGCCAGCCTCGGGGGTGGGAACACCGGGGAGCTGTTTTTT
CASLGGGNTGELFF
>14|TRBV7-2|NA|NA|TRBJ2-7
TGTGCCAGCAGCTTATCGGTCAGGGCCTACGAGCAGTACTTC
CASSLSVRAYEQYF
>15|TRBV5-1|NA|NA|TRBJ2-5
TGCGCCAGCAGCTTGGTACCCGCAGGGTCAGAGACCCAGTACTTC
CASSLVPAGSETQYF
>14|TRBV4-3|NA|NA|TRBJ2-5
TGCGCCAGCAGCCACGAGCCATTTCGGGAGACCCAGTACTTC
CASSHEPFRETQYF
>16|TRBV28|NA|NA|TRBJ2-2
TGTGCCAGCAGTGCCAACAGGGCCCTGAACACCGGGGAGCTGTTTTTT
CASSANRALNTGELFF
>16|TRBV6-6|NA|NA|TRBJ2-2
TGTGCCAGCAGTTACCAAACGGGCAGGGCCACCGGGGAGCTGTTTTTT
CASSYQTGRATGELFF
>15|TRBV19|TRBD2|NA|TRBJ2-2
TGTGCCAGTAGTATAGTGGGAGGGTTCACCGGGGAGCTGTTTTTT
CASSIVGGFTGELFF
>12|TRBV19|NA|NA|TRBJ2-5
TGTGCCGGACCGGACAGCCAAGAGACCCGGTACTTC
CAGPDSQETRYF
>15|TRBV28|NA|NA|TRBJ1-5
TGTGCCAGCAGTTCAGGTGGCAGGCGGGAGGGGGCCCAGCATTTT
CASSSGGRREGAQHF
>16|TRBV19|NA|NA|TRBJ1-3
TGTGCCAGTAGTATTAGGAGGACGAGCTCTGGAAACACCATATATTTT
CASSIRRTSSGNTIYF
>14|TRBV7-8|TRBD1|NA|TRBJ1-1
TGTGCCAGCAGCTCACAGGGGGCGGTCACTGAAGCTTTCTTT
CASSSQGAVTEAFF
>14|TRBV7-2|TRBD1|NA|TRBJ1-2
TGTGCCAGCAGCTTGGACAGGGGAGACTATGGCTACACCTTC
CASSLDRGDYGYTF
>14|TRBV4-3|TRBD2|few|TRBJ2-2
TGCGCCAGCAGCAAGCGGGAGGGGGCCGGGGAGCTGTTTTTT
CASSKREGAGELFF
>17|TRBV4-1|NA|NA|TRBJ2-2
TGCGCCAGCAGCCGAAGACACAGGGTGGAGGACACCGGGGAGCTGTTTTTT
CASSRRHRVEDTGELFF
>14|TRBV2|TRBD1|NA|TRBJ1-2
TGTGCCAGCAGAGGGGACAGGGAGGGCTATGGCTACACCTTC
CASRGDREGYGYTF
>14|TRBV7-9|NA|NA|TRBJ2-3
TGTGCCAGCAGCCCAGGGGGGTTCACAGATACGCAGTATTTT
CASSPGGFTDTQYF
>13|TRBV6-6|TRBD1|NA|TRBJ2-1
TGTGCCAGCAGTAGGACAGGGGAAAATGAGCAGTTCTTC
CASSRTGENEQFF
>13|TRBV28|NA|few|TRBJ1-1
TGTGCCGTTCTCGGGACACCAAACACTGAAGCTTTCTTT
CAVLGTPNTEAFF
>15|TRBV30|TRBD1|NA|TRBJ2-1
TGTGCCTGGACGGGACAGGGAGAATACTACAATGAGCAGTTCTTC
CAWTGQGEYYNEQFF
>14|TRBV29-1|TRBD1|NA|TRBJ1-2
TGCAGCGTTGATTCAGGGGGCAAAGACTATGGCTACACCTTC
CSVDSGGKDYGYTF
>15|TRBV30|NA|NA|TRBJ1-6
TGTGCCTGGAGCCCTACCGGGGTCTATAATTCACCCCTCCACTTT
CAWSPTGVYNSPLHF
>14|TRBV5-4|TRBD2|NA|TRBJ2-1
TGTGCCAGTAGCGGGGCGAGCTCCTACAATGAGCAGTTCTTC
CASSGASSYNEQFF
>13|TRBV11-2|NA|NA|TRBJ1-1
TGTGCCAGCGGGACAACTCGGAACACTGAAGCTTTCTTT
CASGTTRNTEAFF
>15|TRBV5-4|TRBD1|NA|TRBJ2-7
TGTGCCAGCAGATCCGGGACAGGGTGGTCGGACGAGCAGTACTTC
CASRSGTGWSDEQYF
>15|TRBV7-9|TRBD1|NA|TRBJ1-2
TGTGCCAGCAGCTTAGGTGGGGACAGGGGCCATGGCTACACCTTC
CASSLGGDRGHGYTF
>12|TRBV19|TRBD1|few|TRBJ1-2
TGTGCCAGCATGGACAGGAACTATGGCTACACCTTC
CASMDRNYGYTF
>14|TRBV25-1|TRBD2|NA|TRBJ2-5
TGTGCCAGCAGTGACTCCGGGACTATCCAGGTCCAGTACTTC
CASSDSGTIQVQYF
>13|TRBV6-6|NA|NA|TRBJ1-1
TGTGCCAGCAGAGACGGGGAGAACACTGAAGCTTTCTTT
CASRDGENTEAFF
>16|TRBV4-3|NA|few|TRBJ2-7
TGCGCCAGCAGCCAAGCGATTGGCGGTAGCTCCTACGAGCAGTACTTC
CASSQAIGGSSYEQYF
>14|TRBV19|NA|NA|TRBJ1-1
TGTGCCAGTACCCCTTGGGCAGAGAACACTGAAGCTTTCTTT
CASTPWAENTEAFF
>13|TRBV11-2|NA|NA|TRBJ1-1
TGTGCCAGCAGCTCCCAACCGGACACTGAAGCTTTCTTT
CASSSQPDTEAFF
>13|TRBV5-1|NA|once|TRBJ2-3
TGCGCCAGCAGCCTAAGGACGAGGGATGCGCAGTATTTT
CASSLRTRDAQYF
>15|TRBV7-2|TRBD2|NA|TRBJ2-3
TGTGCCAGCAGCTTAGAAGCGGGGGGGCCGTCCACGCAGTATTTT
CASSLEAGGPSTQYF
>15|TRBV30|NA|NA|TRBJ1-3
TGTGCCTGGAGTGAGGCACGGAGCTCTGGAAACACCATATATTTT
CAWSEARSSGNTIYF
>15|TRBV5-1|TRBD2|NA|TRBJ2-7
TGCGCCAGCAGCTCCAGTAGCGGGGGGCCCTACGAGCAGTACTTC
CASSSSSGGPYEQYF
>13|TRBV18|NA|medium-sized|TRBJ2-7
TGTGCCAGCTCACTTCAAGACACCTACGAGCAGTACTTC
CASSLQDTYEQYF
>16|TRBV15|TRBD1|NA|TRBJ2-5
TGTGCCACCAGCAGAGACCCTCCCAGGGGGCCAGAGACCCAGTACTTC
CATSRDPPRGPETQYF
>17|TRBV27|TRBD2|few|TRBJ2-3
TGTGCCAGCAGTCCCTGGACTAGCGGGGGGATACTAGATACGCAGTATTTT
CASSPWTSGGILDTQYF
>15|TRBV7-9|TRBD1|NA|TRBJ1-1
TGTGCCAGTACCTCACAGGGGAGATGGGGCACTGAAGCTTTCTTT
CASTSQGRWGTEAFF
>13|TRBV9|NA|few|TRBJ2-1
TGTGCCAGCAGTTACGACGTGGCGGATGAGCAGTTCTTC
CASSYDVADEQFF
>15|TRBV19|TRBD2|NA|TRBJ2-5
TGTGCCAGTAGTAAAGCGGGAGTATTAAAGGAGACCCAGTACTTC
CASSKAGVLKETQYF
>14|TRBV5-4|TRBD2|NA|TRBJ2-3
TGTGCCAGCAGCTTGCGGGGGGACACAGATACGCAGTATTTT
CASSLRGDTDTQYF
>14|TRBV10-3|NA|NA|TRBJ2-1
TGTGCCATCAGTGGGGACTGGGAATACAATGAGCAGTTCTTC
CAISGDWEYNEQFF
>13|TRBV21-1|NA|NA|TRBJ2-7
TGTGCCAGTGAACCCGCGAGCTCCTACGAGCAGTACTTC
CASEPASSYEQYF
>14|TRBV30|NA|NA|TRBJ2-2
TGTGCCTGGAGCCGGACAGACTACACCGGGGAGCTGTTTTTT
CAWSRTDYTGELFF